Listed below are T cell receptor beta chains from one sample, sequenced in a study of cytomegalovirus exposure and HLA in healthy donors. Generated by immunoSEQ multiplex PCR, the TCRdb table keeps only in-frame clones and is missing some. The table records about 86,000 clones, about 71% of them present only once. Sequenced input: PBMCs. The receptor source for this set is a man between 60 and 75 years old in good health and CMV-seronegative. The CDR3 runs from the conserved cysteine through the conserved F or W. Fields, in order: CDR3 protein, CDR3 DNA, clone size, J gene, V gene, D gene. A D gene is named only where the DNA matches it firmly. Not every row has a clone size; where given, it reads once, few, many or a size class.

CDR3 protein: CASSPRDTNTEAFF
CDR3 DNA: TGCGCCAGCAGCCCCCGGGACACGAACACTGAAGCTTTCTTT
clone size: few
J gene: TRBJ1-1
V gene: TRBV5-1
D gene: .

CDR3 protein: CASSPDSYTGNTIYF
CDR3 DNA: TGCGCCAGCAGCCCTGACTCGTACACTGGAAACACCATATATTTT
clone size: .
J gene: TRBJ1-3
V gene: TRBV5-1
D gene: .

CDR3 protein: CASSLARDEQFF
CDR3 DNA: TGTGCCAGCAGCTTAGCCCGGGATGAGCAGTTCTTC
clone size: .
J gene: TRBJ2-1
V gene: TRBV11-3
D gene: .

CDR3 protein: CASSVYGGAAGELFF
CDR3 DNA: TGTGCCAGCAGCGTATACGGGGGGGCGGCCGGGGAGCTGTTTTTT
clone size: .
J gene: TRBJ2-2
V gene: TRBV9
D gene: TRBD2

CDR3 protein: CASRDRGGGAFF
CDR3 DNA: TGTGCCAGCAGAGACAGGGGCGGTGGAGCTTTCTTT
clone size: .
J gene: TRBJ1-1
V gene: TRBV6-5
D gene: TRBD1

CDR3 protein: CASSVSTGAGNTIYF
CDR3 DNA: TGTGCCAGCAGTGTATCGACAGGGGCTGGAAACACCATATATTTT
clone size: once
J gene: TRBJ1-3
V gene: TRBV6-1
D gene: TRBD1

CDR3 protein: CASSPPGASGSHEQYF
CDR3 DNA: TGTGCCAGCAGCCCCCCGGGGGCTAGCGGGAGCCACGAGCAGTACTTC
clone size: .
J gene: TRBJ2-7
V gene: TRBV5-4
D gene: TRBD2

CDR3 protein: CASSSSGQGLGSYNSPLHF
CDR3 DNA: TGTGCCAGCAGCTCGTCGGGACAGGGATTGGGCTCCTATAATTCACCCCTCCACTTT
clone size: .
J gene: TRBJ1-6
V gene: TRBV7-9
D gene: TRBD1

CDR3 protein: CAISGDSEKLFF
CDR3 DNA: TGTGCCATCAGTGGGGACAGCGAAAAACTGTTTTTT
clone size: .
J gene: TRBJ1-4
V gene: TRBV10-3
D gene: TRBD1

CDR3 protein: CASSPQGALNYGYTF
CDR3 DNA: TGTGCCAGCAGCCCACAGGGGGCGCTCAACTATGGCTACACCTTC
clone size: .
J gene: TRBJ1-2
V gene: TRBV5-6
D gene: TRBD1

CDR3 protein: CASSYSPTGELHPQHF
CDR3 DNA: TGTGCCAGCAGTTACTCCCCAACAGGGGAGTTACACCCCCAGCATTTT
clone size: .
J gene: TRBJ1-5
V gene: TRBV6-6
D gene: TRBD1

CDR3 protein: CASSFDLRGELFF
CDR3 DNA: TGTGCCAGCAGCTTTGACTTGCGCGGGGAGCTGTTTTTT
clone size: .
J gene: TRBJ2-2
V gene: TRBV11-3
D gene: .

CDR3 protein: CASSLTSGHNEQFF
CDR3 DNA: TGTGCCAGCAGTTTGACTAGCGGCCACAATGAGCAGTTCTTC
clone size: .
J gene: TRBJ2-1
V gene: TRBV2
D gene: TRBD2

CDR3 protein: CASSFSGRLRSETQYF
CDR3 DNA: TGTGCCAGCAGCTTCAGTGGCCGACTAAGATCGGAGACCCAGTACTTC
clone size: .
J gene: TRBJ2-5
V gene: TRBV7-2
D gene: .

CDR3 protein: CASSAADRGNTEAFF
CDR3 DNA: TGTGCCAGCAGTGCTGCCGACAGGGGCAACACTGAAGCTTTCTTT
clone size: few
J gene: TRBJ1-1
V gene: TRBV25-1
D gene: TRBD1

CDR3 protein: CSVGVARAETQYF
CDR3 DNA: TGCAGCGTTGGGGTAGCGAGGGCGGAGACCCAGTACTTC
clone size: few
J gene: TRBJ2-5
V gene: TRBV29-1
D gene: .

CDR3 protein: CASSAGSTYEQYF
CDR3 DNA: TGTGCCAGCAGCGCAGGCAGTACCTACGAGCAGTACTTC
clone size: .
J gene: TRBJ2-7
V gene: TRBV6-5
D gene: .

CDR3 protein: CAISESNSPLTPQHF
CDR3 DNA: TGTGCCATCAGTGAGTCGAACAGTCCCCTTACGCCCCAGCATTTT
clone size: .
J gene: TRBJ1-5
V gene: TRBV10-3
D gene: .

CDR3 protein: CASSLAGRGLNTEAFF
CDR3 DNA: TGCGCCAGCAGCTTGGCGGGGAGGGGCTTGAACACTGAAGCTTTCTTT
clone size: .
J gene: TRBJ1-1
V gene: TRBV5-1
D gene: .

CDR3 protein: CASSEGGGERETQYF
CDR3 DNA: TGTGCCAGCAGTGAGGGCGGGGGAGAGAGAGAGACCCAGTACTTC
clone size: .
J gene: TRBJ2-5
V gene: TRBV25-1
D gene: TRBD2

CDR3 protein: CASSINPDQPQHF
CDR3 DNA: TGTGCCAGTAGTATAAATCCCGATCAGCCCCAGCATTTT
clone size: .
J gene: TRBJ1-5
V gene: TRBV19
D gene: .

CDR3 protein: CASSEYEANGADTQYF
CDR3 DNA: TGTGCCAGCAGTGAATATGAGGCTAATGGTGCAGATACGCAGTATTTT
clone size: .
J gene: TRBJ2-3
V gene: TRBV25-1
D gene: .

CDR3 protein: CASSPGGGYGYTF
CDR3 DNA: TGCGCCAGCAGTCCAGGGGGTGGCTATGGCTACACCTTC
clone size: .
J gene: TRBJ1-2
V gene: TRBV5-1
D gene: TRBD1

CDR3 protein: CASSAYREGSEQFF
CDR3 DNA: TGTGCCAGCAGTGCATACAGGGAAGGGAGTGAGCAGTTCTTC
clone size: few
J gene: TRBJ2-1
V gene: TRBV2
D gene: .

CDR3 protein: CASSFAGISTDTQYF
CDR3 DNA: TGCGCCAGCAGCTTCGCGGGGATTAGCACAGATACGCAGTATTTT
clone size: .
J gene: TRBJ2-3
V gene: TRBV5-1
D gene: .

CDR3 protein: CSVETGRNQPQHF
CDR3 DNA: TGCAGCGTTGAAACAGGGCGCAATCAGCCCCAGCATTTT
clone size: .
J gene: TRBJ1-5
V gene: TRBV29-1
D gene: .

CDR3 protein: CASSEAHTPFSTDTQYF
CDR3 DNA: TGTGCCAGCAGTGAAGCTCACACCCCATTTAGCACAGATACGCAGTATTTT
clone size: few
J gene: TRBJ2-3
V gene: TRBV6-1
D gene: .

CDR3 protein: CASSLGTLSRGAGEKLFF
CDR3 DNA: TGTGCCAGCAGCTTAGGGACCTTAAGCAGGGGGGCCGGTGAAAAACTGTTTTTT
clone size: .
J gene: TRBJ1-4
V gene: TRBV7-8
D gene: TRBD1

CDR3 protein: CSVDLAGEPQETQYF
CDR3 DNA: TGCAGCGTTGACCTAGCGGGCGAACCTCAAGAGACCCAGTACTTC
clone size: few
J gene: TRBJ2-5
V gene: TRBV29-1
D gene: TRBD2

CDR3 protein: CAWSVPGQSYEQYF
CDR3 DNA: TGTGCCTGGAGTGTACCGGGACAGTCCTACGAGCAGTACTTC
clone size: few
J gene: TRBJ2-7
V gene: TRBV30
D gene: TRBD1

CDR3 protein: CASSRGATNEKLFF
CDR3 DNA: TGTGCCAGCAGTAGGGGTGCAACTAATGAAAAACTGTTTTTT
clone size: .
J gene: TRBJ1-4
V gene: TRBV6-4
D gene: .

CDR3 protein: CSAVGQVGVATEAFF
CDR3 DNA: TGCAGCGCTGTGGGACAGGTTGGAGTGGCGACTGAAGCTTTCTTT
clone size: .
J gene: TRBJ1-1
V gene: TRBV29-1
D gene: TRBD1

CDR3 protein: CASSLDSAANYGYTF
CDR3 DNA: TGTGCCAGTAGTCTCGACAGCGCAGCTAACTATGGCTACACCTTC
clone size: .
J gene: TRBJ1-2
V gene: TRBV19
D gene: .

CDR3 protein: CASSAQPTRFDSPLHF
CDR3 DNA: TGTGCCAGCAGCGCCCAACCGACACGTTTTGATTCACCCCTCCACTTT
clone size: .
J gene: TRBJ1-6
V gene: TRBV9
D gene: .

CDR3 protein: CASSQGGKETQYF
CDR3 DNA: TGTGCCAGCTCACAGGGAGGGAAAGAGACCCAGTACTTC
clone size: .
J gene: TRBJ2-5
V gene: TRBV18
D gene: TRBD2

CDR3 protein: CASSRTSSNEKLFF
CDR3 DNA: TGCGCCAGCAGCCGGACATCCTCTAATGAAAAACTGTTTTTT
clone size: few
J gene: TRBJ1-4
V gene: TRBV4-3
D gene: .

CDR3 protein: CASSQAGAQFF
CDR3 DNA: TGTGCCAGCAGCCAGGCGGGGGCTCAGTTCTTC
clone size: few
J gene: TRBJ2-1
V gene: TRBV6-5
D gene: .

CDR3 protein: CASSFHPDIPPTNEKLFF
CDR3 DNA: TGTGCCAGCAGTTTTCACCCCGACATCCCGCCAACTAATGAAAAACTGTTTTTT
clone size: .
J gene: TRBJ1-4
V gene: TRBV28
D gene: .

CDR3 protein: CASGQNYNSPLHF
CDR3 DNA: TGTGCCAGCGGACAGAACTATAATTCACCCCTCCACTTT
clone size: .
J gene: TRBJ1-6
V gene: TRBV2
D gene: .

CDR3 protein: CASSEAGLADYEQYF
CDR3 DNA: TGTGCCAGCAGTGAGGCGGGACTAGCGGACTACGAGCAGTACTTC
clone size: few
J gene: TRBJ2-7
V gene: TRBV6-1
D gene: TRBD2

CDR3 protein: CAITGTSAVLNTGELFF
CDR3 DNA: TGCGCCATAACGGGGACTAGCGCCGTACTGAACACCGGGGAGCTGTTTTTT
clone size: .
J gene: TRBJ2-2
V gene: TRBV5-1
D gene: TRBD2

CDR3 protein: CSVVPAGWGLAGGTDTQYF
CDR3 DNA: TGCAGCGTTGTACCCGCCGGTTGGGGACTAGCGGGAGGTACAGATACGCAGTATTTT
clone size: once
J gene: TRBJ2-3
V gene: TRBV29-1
D gene: TRBD2

CDR3 protein: CASSPMTGGGNTIYF
CDR3 DNA: TGCGCCAGCAGCCCTATGACAGGGGGAGGAAACACCATATATTTT
clone size: .
J gene: TRBJ1-3
V gene: TRBV5-1
D gene: TRBD1

CDR3 protein: CASSGGVGKETQYF
CDR3 DNA: TGTGCCAGCAGCGGAGGCGTCGGTAAAGAGACCCAGTACTTC
clone size: .
J gene: TRBJ2-5
V gene: TRBV9
D gene: .

CDR3 protein: CASSLSTDSSYNEQFF
CDR3 DNA: TGTGCCAGCAGCTTATCGACGGACTCCTCTTACAATGAGCAGTTCTTC
clone size: .
J gene: TRBJ2-1
V gene: TRBV5-4
D gene: .

CDR3 protein: CASSLGTGVSYEQYF
CDR3 DNA: TGTGCCAGCAGCTTGGGGACAGGGGTTTCCTACGAGCAGTACTTC
clone size: .
J gene: TRBJ2-7
V gene: TRBV5-6
D gene: TRBD1

CDR3 protein: CASSQLGTMNQPQHF
CDR3 DNA: TGTGCCAGCAGTCAACTTGGGACAATGAATCAGCCCCAGCATTTT
clone size: .
J gene: TRBJ1-5
V gene: TRBV6-5
D gene: .

CDR3 protein: CASSEDRQNQETQYF
CDR3 DNA: TGTGCCAGCAGTGAAGACCGACAGAACCAAGAGACCCAGTACTTC
clone size: .
J gene: TRBJ2-5
V gene: TRBV25-1
D gene: .

CDR3 protein: CASTNGGGRATEAFF
CDR3 DNA: TGTGCCAGCACTAACGGGGGGGGGCGGGCCACTGAAGCTTTCTTT
clone size: .
J gene: TRBJ1-1
V gene: TRBV6-5
D gene: .

CDR3 protein: CASTPLTSGSLNTQYF
CDR3 DNA: TGTGCCAGCACTCCCCTGACTAGCGGGAGTCTGAATACGCAGTATTTT
clone size: once
J gene: TRBJ2-3
V gene: TRBV2
D gene: TRBD2

CDR3 protein: CASSSRDRDTGYGYTF
CDR3 DNA: TGTGCCAGCAGTTCACGGGACAGGGACACAGGCTATGGCTACACCTTC
clone size: .
J gene: TRBJ1-2
V gene: TRBV6-5
D gene: TRBD1

CDR3 protein: CASSSTGYNSPLHF
CDR3 DNA: TGTGCCAGCAGTTCCACAGGTTATAATTCACCCCTCCACTTT
clone size: .
J gene: TRBJ1-6
V gene: TRBV6-5
D gene: .

CDR3 protein: CASVRGGSENEQFF
CDR3 DNA: TGTGCCAGCGTAAGGGGGGGCTCGGAAAATGAGCAGTTCTTC
clone size: .
J gene: TRBJ2-1
V gene: TRBV2
D gene: .